This T cell receptor (beta chain) was captured in a study of cytomegalovirus exposure and HLA in healthy donors. This PCR relied on a set of 60 Vbeta primers and 13 Jbeta primers. Assay: immunoSEQ multiplex PCR; the TCRdb copy retains only in-frame clones and omits some. The sample lists around 200,000 clones, approximately 80% seen once, with less than 2% in the top ten. The V and J ends lost 2 bases and 3 bases respectively, with 9 bases between them. Germline-derived CDR1 and CDR2 are SNHLY and FYNNEI. This CDR3 contains 14 residues. The study sampled nominally healthy donors, though unrecorded immune exposures were likely.

The V gene is TRBV2, the J gene TRBJ2-3; TRBD2 might be the D (6 bases). This receptor was obtained from a man aged 45-65 years in good health and CMV-seronegative. Sample: PBMCs. CDR3 residues: CASSERGRTDTQYF. The CDR3 DNA reads as TGTGCCAGCAGTGAACGGGGGAGAACAGATACGCAGTATTTT.